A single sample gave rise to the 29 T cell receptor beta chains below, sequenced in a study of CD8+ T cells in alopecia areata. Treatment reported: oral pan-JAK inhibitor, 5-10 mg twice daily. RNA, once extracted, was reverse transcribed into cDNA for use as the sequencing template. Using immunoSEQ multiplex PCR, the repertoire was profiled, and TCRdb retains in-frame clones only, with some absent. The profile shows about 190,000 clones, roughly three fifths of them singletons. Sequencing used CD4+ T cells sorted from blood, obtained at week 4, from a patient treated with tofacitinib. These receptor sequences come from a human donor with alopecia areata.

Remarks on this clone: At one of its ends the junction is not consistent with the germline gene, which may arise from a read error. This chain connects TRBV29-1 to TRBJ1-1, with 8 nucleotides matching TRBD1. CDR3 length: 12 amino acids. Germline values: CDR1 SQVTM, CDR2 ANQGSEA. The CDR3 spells CSDRTGNAEAFF. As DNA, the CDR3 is TGCAGCGATCGGACAGGGAACGCTGAAGCTTTCTTT. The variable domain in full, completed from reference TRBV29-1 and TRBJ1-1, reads SAVISQKPSRDICQRGTSLTIQCQVDSQVTMMFWYRQQPGQSLTLIATANQGSEATYESGFVIDKFPISRPNLTFSTLTVSNMSPEDSSIYLCSDRTGNAEAFFGQGTRLTVV.

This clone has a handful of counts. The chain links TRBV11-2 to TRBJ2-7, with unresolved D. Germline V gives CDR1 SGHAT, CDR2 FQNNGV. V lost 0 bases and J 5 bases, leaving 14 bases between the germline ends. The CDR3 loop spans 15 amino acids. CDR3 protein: CASSLDRVPGHEQYF. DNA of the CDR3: TGTGCCAGCAGCTTAGATCGGGTCCCAGGACACGAGCAGTACTTC.

CDR3 amino acids: CASTVLSGRVYEQYF. The CDR3 DNA follows: TGTGCCAGCACAGTTTTGAGCGGGAGAGTATACGAGCAGTACTTC. The V call is TRBV6-1, the J call TRBJ2-7; 8 nucleotides align to TRBD2. V dropped 7 bases and J dropped 4; count of bases not matched to a gene: 12. The germline gives CDR1 MNHNS, CDR2 SASEGT. The CDR3 totals 15 residues.

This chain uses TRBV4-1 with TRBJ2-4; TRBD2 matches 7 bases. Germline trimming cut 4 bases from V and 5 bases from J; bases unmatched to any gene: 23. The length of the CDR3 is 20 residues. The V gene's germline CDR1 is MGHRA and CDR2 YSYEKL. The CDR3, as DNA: TGCGCCAGCAGCCCAAGGGTCGGACTAGTGACACTCAGAGGGGAAAACATTCAGTACTTC. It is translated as CASSPRVGLVTLRGENIQYF.

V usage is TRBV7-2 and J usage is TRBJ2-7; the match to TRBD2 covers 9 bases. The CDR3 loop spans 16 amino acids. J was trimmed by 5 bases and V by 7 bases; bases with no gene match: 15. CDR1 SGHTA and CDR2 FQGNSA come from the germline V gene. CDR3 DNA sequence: TGTGCCAGCACCCGGGGCCTAGCGGGAACCGGGAACGAGCAGTACTTC. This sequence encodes CASTRGLAGTGNEQYF.

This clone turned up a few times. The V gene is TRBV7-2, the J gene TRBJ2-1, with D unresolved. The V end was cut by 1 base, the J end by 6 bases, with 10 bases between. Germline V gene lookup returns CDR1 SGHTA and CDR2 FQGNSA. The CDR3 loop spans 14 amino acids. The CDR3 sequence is CASSLVSQSNEQFF. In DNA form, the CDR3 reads TGTGCCAGCAGCTTAGTATCTCAGAGCAATGAGCAGTTCTTC.

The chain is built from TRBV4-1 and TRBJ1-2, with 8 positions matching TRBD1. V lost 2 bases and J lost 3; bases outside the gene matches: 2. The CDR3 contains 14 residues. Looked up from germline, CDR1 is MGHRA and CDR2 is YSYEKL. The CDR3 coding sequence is TGCGCCAGCAGCCAACAGGGGGCGGACTATGGCTACACCTTC. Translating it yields CASSQQGADYGYTF.

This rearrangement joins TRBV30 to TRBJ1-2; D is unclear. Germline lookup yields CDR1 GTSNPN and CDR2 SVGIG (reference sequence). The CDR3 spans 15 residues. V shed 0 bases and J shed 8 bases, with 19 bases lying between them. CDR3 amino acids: CAWSVPGQSFGGYTF. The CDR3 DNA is TGTGCCTGGAGTGTACCTGGGCAGTCCTTCGGGGGCTACACCTTC.

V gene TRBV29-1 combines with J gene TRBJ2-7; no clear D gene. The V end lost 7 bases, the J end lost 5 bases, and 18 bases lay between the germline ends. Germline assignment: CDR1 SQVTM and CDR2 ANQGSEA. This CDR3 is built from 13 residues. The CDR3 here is CSGARQGGNEQYF. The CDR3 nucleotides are TGCAGCGGAGCTCGACAAGGCGGTAACGAGCAGTACTTC.

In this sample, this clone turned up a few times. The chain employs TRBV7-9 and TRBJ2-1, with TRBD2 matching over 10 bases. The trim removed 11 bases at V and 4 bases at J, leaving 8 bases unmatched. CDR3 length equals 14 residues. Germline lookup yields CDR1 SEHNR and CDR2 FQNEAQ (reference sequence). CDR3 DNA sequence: TGTGCCGTTTCACTAGCGGGAAGGTACAATGAGCAGTTCTTC. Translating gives CAVSLAGRYNEQFF.

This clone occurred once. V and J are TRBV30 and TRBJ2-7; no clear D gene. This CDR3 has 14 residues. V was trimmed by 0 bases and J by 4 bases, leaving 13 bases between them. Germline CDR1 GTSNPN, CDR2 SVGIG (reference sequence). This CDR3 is CAWSVGSSFYEQYF. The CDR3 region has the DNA TGTGCCTGGAGTGTCGGCTCCTCTTTTTACGAGCAGTACTTC. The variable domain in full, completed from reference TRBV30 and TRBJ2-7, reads SQTIHQWPATLVQPVGSPLSLECTVEGTSNPNLYWYRQAAGRGLQLLFYSVGIGQISSEVPQNLSASRPQDRQFILSSKKLLLSDSGFYLCAWSVGSSFYEQYFGPGTRLTVT.

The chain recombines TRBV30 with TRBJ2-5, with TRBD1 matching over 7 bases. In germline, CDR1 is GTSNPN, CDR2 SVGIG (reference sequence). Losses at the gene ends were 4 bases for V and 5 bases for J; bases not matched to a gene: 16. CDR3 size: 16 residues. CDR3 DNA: TGTGCCTGGACGGTACCGGACAGGAGCTCTCCGGAGACCCAGTACTTC. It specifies CAWTVPDRSSPETQYF.

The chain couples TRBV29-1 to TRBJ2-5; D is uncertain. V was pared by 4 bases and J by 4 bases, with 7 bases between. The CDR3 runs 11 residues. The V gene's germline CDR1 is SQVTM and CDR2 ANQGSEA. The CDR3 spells CSVVKGETQYF. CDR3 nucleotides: TGCAGCGTTGTGAAGGGAGAGACCCAGTACTTC.

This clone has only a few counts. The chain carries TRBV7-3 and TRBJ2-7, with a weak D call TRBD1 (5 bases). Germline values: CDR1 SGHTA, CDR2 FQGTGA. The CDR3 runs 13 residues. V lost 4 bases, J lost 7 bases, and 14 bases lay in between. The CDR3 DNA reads TGTGCCAGCAGCTGGGCGGCAGGGCAAGAGCAGTACTTC. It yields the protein CASSWAAGQEQYF.

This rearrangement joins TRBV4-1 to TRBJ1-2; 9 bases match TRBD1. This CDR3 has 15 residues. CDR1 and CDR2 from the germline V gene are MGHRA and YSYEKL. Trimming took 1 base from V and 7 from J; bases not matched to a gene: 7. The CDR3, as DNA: TGCGCCAGCAGCCAAGGGGAACAGGGGGCTAGTGGCTACACCTTC. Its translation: CASSQGEQGASGYTF.

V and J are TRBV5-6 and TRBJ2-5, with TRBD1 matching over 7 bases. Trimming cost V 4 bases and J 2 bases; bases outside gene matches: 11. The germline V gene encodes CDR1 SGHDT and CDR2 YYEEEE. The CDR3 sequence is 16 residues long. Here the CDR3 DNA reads TGTGCCAGCAGCCCCCGACAGGGAATGATTCAAGAGACCCAGTACTTC. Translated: CASSPRQGMIQETQYF.

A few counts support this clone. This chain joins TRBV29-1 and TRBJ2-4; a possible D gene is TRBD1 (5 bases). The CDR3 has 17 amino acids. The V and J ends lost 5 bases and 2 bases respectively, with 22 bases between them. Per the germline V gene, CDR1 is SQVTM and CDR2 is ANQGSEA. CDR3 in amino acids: CSVSRSQGPGSKNIQYF. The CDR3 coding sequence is TGCAGCGTTTCCAGGTCCCAGGGCCCAGGGTCCAAAAACATTCAGTACTTC.

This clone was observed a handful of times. CDR3 sequence reads: CATSRDIDQPQHF. Written as DNA, the CDR3 is TGTGCCACCAGCAGAGATATCGACCAGCCCCAGCATTTT. The rearrangement links TRBV15 to TRBJ1-5; no clear D gene. V lost 0 bases and J lost 7, with 7 bases in between. This CDR3 is 13 amino acids long. Germline V gives CDR1 LNHNV, CDR2 YYDKDF (reference sequence).

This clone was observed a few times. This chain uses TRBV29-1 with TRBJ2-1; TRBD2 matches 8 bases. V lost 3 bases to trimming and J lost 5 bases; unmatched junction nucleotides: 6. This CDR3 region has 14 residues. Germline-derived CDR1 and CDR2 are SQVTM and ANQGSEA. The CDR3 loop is CSVDPLAVHNEQFF. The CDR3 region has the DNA TGCAGCGTTGACCCACTAGCGGTTCACAATGAGCAGTTCTTC.

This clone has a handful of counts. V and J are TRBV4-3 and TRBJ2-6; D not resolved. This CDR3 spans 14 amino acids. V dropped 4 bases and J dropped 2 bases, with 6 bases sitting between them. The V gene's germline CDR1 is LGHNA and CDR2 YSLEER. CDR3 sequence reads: CASSLEPGANVLTF. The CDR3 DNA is TGCGCCAGCAGCCTTGAACCTGGGGCCAACGTCCTGACTTTC.

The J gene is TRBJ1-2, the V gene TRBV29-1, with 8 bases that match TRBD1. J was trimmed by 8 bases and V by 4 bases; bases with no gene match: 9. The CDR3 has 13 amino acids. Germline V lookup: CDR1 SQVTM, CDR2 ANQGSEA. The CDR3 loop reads CSVGQGQGWGYTF. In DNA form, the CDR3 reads TGCAGCGTTGGACAGGGGCAAGGGTGGGGCTACACCTTC.

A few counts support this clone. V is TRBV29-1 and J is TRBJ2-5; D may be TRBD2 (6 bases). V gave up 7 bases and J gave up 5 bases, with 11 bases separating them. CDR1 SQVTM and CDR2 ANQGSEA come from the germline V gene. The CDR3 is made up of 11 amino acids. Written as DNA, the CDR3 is TGCAGCGGTCGGCGGGGTGAGACCCAGTACTTC. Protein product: CSGRRGETQYF.

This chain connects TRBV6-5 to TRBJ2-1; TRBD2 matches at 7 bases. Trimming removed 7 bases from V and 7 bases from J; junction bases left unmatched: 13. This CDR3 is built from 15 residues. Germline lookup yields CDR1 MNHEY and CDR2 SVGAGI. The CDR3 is CASKFSTGGGNEQFF. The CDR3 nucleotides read TGTGCCAGCAAATTCTCCACCGGCGGGGGAAATGAGCAGTTCTTC.

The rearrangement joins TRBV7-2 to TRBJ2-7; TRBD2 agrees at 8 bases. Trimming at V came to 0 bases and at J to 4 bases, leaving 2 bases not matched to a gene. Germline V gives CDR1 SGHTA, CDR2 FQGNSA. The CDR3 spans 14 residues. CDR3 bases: TGTGCCAGCAGCTTAGCAGCGGGAGAGTACGAGCAGTACTTC. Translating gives CASSLAAGEYEQYF.

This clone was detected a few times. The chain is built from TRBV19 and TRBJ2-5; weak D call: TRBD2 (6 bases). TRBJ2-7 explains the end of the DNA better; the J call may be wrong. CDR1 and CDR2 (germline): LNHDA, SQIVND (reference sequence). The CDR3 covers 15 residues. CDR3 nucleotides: TGTGCCAGTCGATTGGCGGGACTGGTCTCCTACGAGCAGTACTTC. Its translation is CASRLAGLVSYEQYF.

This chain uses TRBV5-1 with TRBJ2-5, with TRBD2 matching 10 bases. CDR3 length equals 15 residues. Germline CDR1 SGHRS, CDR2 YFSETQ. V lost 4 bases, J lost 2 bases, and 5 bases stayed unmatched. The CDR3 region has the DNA TGCGCCAGCAGCAACGGACTAGCGGAGCAAGAGACCCAGTACTTC. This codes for CASSNGLAEQETQYF.

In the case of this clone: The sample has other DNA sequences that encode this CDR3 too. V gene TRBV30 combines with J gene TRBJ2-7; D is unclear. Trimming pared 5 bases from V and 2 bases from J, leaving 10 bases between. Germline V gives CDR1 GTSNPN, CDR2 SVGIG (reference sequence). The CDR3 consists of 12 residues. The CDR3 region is CAWSRGPYEQYF. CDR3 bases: TGTGCCTGGTCCCGAGGTCCCTACGAGCAGTACTTC.

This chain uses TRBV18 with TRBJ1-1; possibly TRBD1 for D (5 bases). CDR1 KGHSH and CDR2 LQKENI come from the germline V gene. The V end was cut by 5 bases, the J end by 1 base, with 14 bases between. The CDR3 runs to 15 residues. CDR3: CASSSGRNQNTEAFF. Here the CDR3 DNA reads TGTGCCAGCTCATCGGGACGGAATCAGAACACTGAAGCTTTCTTT.

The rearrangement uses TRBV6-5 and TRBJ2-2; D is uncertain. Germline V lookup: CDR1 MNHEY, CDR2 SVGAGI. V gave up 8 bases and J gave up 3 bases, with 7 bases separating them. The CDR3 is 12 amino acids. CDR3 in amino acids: CASCRDTGELFF. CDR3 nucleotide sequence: TGTGCCAGCTGTCGGGACACCGGGGAGCTGTTTTTT.